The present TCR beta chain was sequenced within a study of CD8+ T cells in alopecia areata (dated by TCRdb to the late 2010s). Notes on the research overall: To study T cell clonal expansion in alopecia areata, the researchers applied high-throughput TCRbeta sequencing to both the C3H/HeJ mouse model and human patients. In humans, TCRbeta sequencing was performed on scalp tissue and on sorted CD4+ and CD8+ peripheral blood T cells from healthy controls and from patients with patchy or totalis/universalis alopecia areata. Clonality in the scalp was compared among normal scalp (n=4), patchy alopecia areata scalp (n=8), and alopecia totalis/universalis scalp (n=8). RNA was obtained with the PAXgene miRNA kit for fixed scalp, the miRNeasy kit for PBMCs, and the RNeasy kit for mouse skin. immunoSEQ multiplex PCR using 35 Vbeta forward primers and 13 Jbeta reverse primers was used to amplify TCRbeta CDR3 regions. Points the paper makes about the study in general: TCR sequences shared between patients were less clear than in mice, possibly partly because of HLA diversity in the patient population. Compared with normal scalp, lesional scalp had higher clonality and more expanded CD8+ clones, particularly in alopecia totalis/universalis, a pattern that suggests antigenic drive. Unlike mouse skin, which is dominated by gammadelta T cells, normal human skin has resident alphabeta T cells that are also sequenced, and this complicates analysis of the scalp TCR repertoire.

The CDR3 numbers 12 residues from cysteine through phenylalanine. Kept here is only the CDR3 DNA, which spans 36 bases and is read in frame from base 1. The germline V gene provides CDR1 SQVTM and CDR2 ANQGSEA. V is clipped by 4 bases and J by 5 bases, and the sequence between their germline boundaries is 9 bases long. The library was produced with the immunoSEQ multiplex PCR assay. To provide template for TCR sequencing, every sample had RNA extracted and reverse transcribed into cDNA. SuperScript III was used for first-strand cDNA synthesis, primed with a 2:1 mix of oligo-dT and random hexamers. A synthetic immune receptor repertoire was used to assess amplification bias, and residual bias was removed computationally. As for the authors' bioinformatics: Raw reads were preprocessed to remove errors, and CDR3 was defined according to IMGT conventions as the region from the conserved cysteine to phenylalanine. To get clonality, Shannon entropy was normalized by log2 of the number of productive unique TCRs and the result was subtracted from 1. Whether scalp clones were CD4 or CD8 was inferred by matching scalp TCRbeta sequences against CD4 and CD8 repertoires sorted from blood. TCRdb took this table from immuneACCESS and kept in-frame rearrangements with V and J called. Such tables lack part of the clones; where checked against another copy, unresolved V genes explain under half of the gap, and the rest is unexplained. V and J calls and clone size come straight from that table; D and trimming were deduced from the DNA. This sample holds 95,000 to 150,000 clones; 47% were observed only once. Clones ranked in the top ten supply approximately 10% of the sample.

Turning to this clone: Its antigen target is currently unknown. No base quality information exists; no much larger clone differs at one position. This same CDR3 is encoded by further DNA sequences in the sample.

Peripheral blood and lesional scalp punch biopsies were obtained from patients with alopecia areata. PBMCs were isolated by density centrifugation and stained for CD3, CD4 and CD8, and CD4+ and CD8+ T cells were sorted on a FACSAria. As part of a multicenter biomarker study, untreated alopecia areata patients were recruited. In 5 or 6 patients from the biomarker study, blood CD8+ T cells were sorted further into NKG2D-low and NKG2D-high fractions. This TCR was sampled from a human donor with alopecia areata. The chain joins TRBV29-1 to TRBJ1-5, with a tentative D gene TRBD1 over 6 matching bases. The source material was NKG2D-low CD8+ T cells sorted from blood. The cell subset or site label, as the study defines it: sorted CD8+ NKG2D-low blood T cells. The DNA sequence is TGCAGCGTTGTTGAGGGGGATCAGCCCCAGCATTTT. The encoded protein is CSVVEGDQPQHF.